The rows below give T cell receptor beta chains drawn from one sample of a study of OX40 agonist ivuxolimab in advanced cancers. Clones were sequenced by immunoSEQ multiplex PCR, and TCRdb holds only the in-frame ones, with some missing. The table shows 25,000 to 35,000 clones, with almost 85% occurring only once. The sequenced sample was CD4+ or CD8+ T cells sorted from blood, obtained in a trial of the OX40 agonist ivuxolimab. The receptors shown here come from an adult with an advanced solid tumor such as melanoma, head and neck, liver or kidney cancer. Each CDR3 is given with its conserved first and last residue. D genes are given only for firm matches. Only some rows state a clone size, as once, few, many or a class for expanded clones.

clone size: .; J gene: TRBJ2-2; V gene: TRBV4-1; CDR3 length: 16; D gene: TRBD2; CDR3 protein: CASSHLAGANTGELFF; CDR3 DNA: TGCGCCAGCAGCCACCTAGCGGGGGCGAACACCGGGGAGCTGTTTTTT
clone size: .; J gene: TRBJ2-1; V gene: TRBV4-3; CDR3 length: 17; D gene: TRBD2; CDR3 protein: CASSQGLGAGGFNEQFF; CDR3 DNA: TGCGCCAGCAGCCAGGGCCTAGGGGCGGGAGGCTTCAATGAGCAGTTCTTC
clone size: .; J gene: TRBJ1-5; V gene: TRBV28; CDR3 length: 14; D gene: TRBD1; CDR3 protein: CASSSPDRAQPQHF; CDR3 DNA: TGTGCCAGCAGTTCACCGGACAGGGCCCAGCCCCAGCATTTT
clone size: few; J gene: TRBJ2-7; V gene: TRBV4-1; CDR3 length: 13; D gene: .; CDR3 protein: CASSQGTGFGQYF; CDR3 DNA: TGCGCCAGCAGCCAAGGTACAGGGTTTGGGCAGTACTTC
clone size: once; J gene: TRBJ1-4; V gene: TRBV27; CDR3 length: 13; D gene: .; CDR3 protein: CASSFGTREKLFF; CDR3 DNA: TGTGCCAGCAGTTTCGGGACTCGGGAAAAACTGTTTTTT
clone size: .; J gene: TRBJ2-7; V gene: TRBV11-1; CDR3 length: 15; D gene: .; CDR3 protein: CASSTPGQEAYEQYF; CDR3 DNA: TGTGCCAGCAGCACCCCCGGGCAGGAGGCCTACGAGCAGTACTTC
clone size: .; J gene: TRBJ2-4; V gene: TRBV10-2; CDR3 length: 18; D gene: TRBD2; CDR3 protein: CASSESTSGRGGPNIQYF; CDR3 DNA: TGCGCCAGCAGTGAGTCGACTAGCGGGCGGGGCGGTCCCAACATTCAGTACTTC
clone size: .; J gene: TRBJ1-1; V gene: TRBV9; CDR3 length: 18; D gene: .; CDR3 protein: CASSVASRAENMNTEAFF; CDR3 DNA: TGTGCCAGCAGCGTAGCGTCTCGGGCTGAAAACATGAACACTGAAGCTTTCTTT
clone size: .; J gene: TRBJ2-5; V gene: TRBV5-8; CDR3 length: 17; D gene: TRBD1; CDR3 protein: CASTHFRAGGLQETQYF; CDR3 DNA: TGTGCCAGCACCCACTTTCGGGCAGGGGGTCTCCAAGAGACCCAGTACTTC
clone size: .; J gene: TRBJ2-7; V gene: TRBV27; CDR3 length: 11; D gene: .; CDR3 protein: CASSRRREQYF; CDR3 DNA: TGTGCCAGCAGTCGCCGGAGGGAGCAGTACTTC
clone size: .; J gene: TRBJ2-5; V gene: TRBV7-9; CDR3 length: 14; D gene: TRBD1; CDR3 protein: CASSQGQGRETQYF; CDR3 DNA: TGTGCCAGCAGCCAGGGACAGGGGAGAGAGACCCAGTACTTC
clone size: .; J gene: TRBJ2-1; V gene: TRBV5-6; CDR3 length: 13; D gene: .; CDR3 protein: CASSSSSYNEQFF; CDR3 DNA: TGTGCCAGCAGCTCCAGTAGCTACAATGAGCAGTTCTTC
clone size: few; J gene: TRBJ1-2; V gene: TRBV19; CDR3 length: 14; D gene: .; CDR3 protein: CASSMMGIDYGYTF; CDR3 DNA: TGTGCCAGTAGTATGATGGGGATCGACTATGGCTACACCTTC
clone size: .; J gene: TRBJ2-7; V gene: TRBV7-9; CDR3 length: 15; D gene: TRBD1; CDR3 protein: CASSSAWDSSYEQYF; CDR3 DNA: TGTGCCAGCAGCTCTGCCTGGGACAGCTCCTACGAGCAGTACTTC
clone size: .; J gene: TRBJ2-4; V gene: TRBV7-9; CDR3 length: 14; D gene: .; CDR3 protein: CASSLDKEKNIQYF; CDR3 DNA: TGTGCCAGCAGCTTAGACAAGGAGAAAAACATTCAGTACTTC
clone size: .; J gene: TRBJ2-7; V gene: TRBV4-2; CDR3 length: 15; D gene: .; CDR3 protein: CASSQDIDPSYEQYF; CDR3 DNA: TGTGCCAGCAGCCAAGATATCGACCCGTCCTACGAGCAGTACTTC
clone size: .; J gene: TRBJ2-7; V gene: TRBV4-1; CDR3 length: 14; D gene: .; CDR3 protein: CASSSGWGTYEQYF; CDR3 DNA: TGCGCCAGCAGCTCTGGCTGGGGGACCTACGAGCAGTACTTC
clone size: .; J gene: TRBJ1-5; V gene: TRBV11-2; CDR3 length: 15; D gene: .; CDR3 protein: CASSLQETFNQPQHF; CDR3 DNA: TGTGCCAGCAGCTTACAGGAAACTTTCAATCAGCCCCAGCATTTT
clone size: .; J gene: TRBJ2-3; V gene: TRBV9; CDR3 length: 16; D gene: TRBD2; CDR3 protein: CASSFSAGGATDTQYF; CDR3 DNA: TGTGCCAGCAGCTTTTCAGCGGGAGGGGCCACAGATACGCAGTATTTT
clone size: .; J gene: TRBJ2-2; V gene: TRBV29-1; CDR3 length: 13; D gene: .; CDR3 protein: CSGALGNTGELFF; CDR3 DNA: TGCAGCGGCGCCTTAGGTAACACCGGGGAGCTGTTTTTT
clone size: few; J gene: TRBJ1-5; V gene: TRBV5-8; CDR3 length: 15; D gene: .; CDR3 protein: CASSFGGADNQPQHF; CDR3 DNA: TGTGCCAGCAGCTTTGGTGGGGCCGACAATCAGCCCCAGCATTTT
clone size: .; J gene: TRBJ2-7; V gene: TRBV13; CDR3 length: 14; D gene: TRBD1; CDR3 protein: CASNRDRGSYEQYF; CDR3 DNA: TGTGCCAGTAACCGGGACAGGGGGTCCTACGAGCAGTACTTC
clone size: .; J gene: TRBJ1-2; V gene: TRBV7-7; CDR3 length: 13; D gene: .; CDR3 protein: CASSLVWAGGYTF; CDR3 DNA: TGTGCTAGCAGCTTAGTTTGGGCGGGGGGCTACACCTTC
clone size: .; J gene: TRBJ2-1; V gene: TRBV4-2; CDR3 length: 19; D gene: TRBD2; CDR3 protein: CASSLAGLAGPISYNEQFF; CDR3 DNA: TGTGCCAGCAGCCTCGCGGGACTAGCGGGACCGATCTCCTACAATGAGCAGTTCTTC
clone size: .; J gene: TRBJ1-1; V gene: TRBV13; CDR3 length: 16; D gene: .; CDR3 protein: CASSLDPSGDPAEAFF; CDR3 DNA: TGTGCCAGCAGCTTAGACCCCAGCGGGGACCCCGCGGAAGCTTTCTTT
clone size: .; J gene: TRBJ2-3; V gene: TRBV30; CDR3 length: 12; D gene: .; CDR3 protein: CAWSSFTDTQYF; CDR3 DNA: TGTGCCTGGAGTTCCTTTACAGATACGCAGTATTTT
clone size: .; J gene: TRBJ1-5; V gene: TRBV16; CDR3 length: 14; D gene: .; CDR3 protein: CASSPEDSNQPQHF; CDR3 DNA: TGTGCCAGCAGCCCTGAGGATAGCAATCAGCCCCAGCATTTT
clone size: once; J gene: TRBJ2-4; V gene: TRBV9; CDR3 length: 15; D gene: .; CDR3 protein: CASSVDETKENIQYF; CDR3 DNA: TGTGCCAGCAGCGTAGATGAGACAAAAGAAAACATTCAGTACTTC
clone size: .; J gene: TRBJ2-7; V gene: TRBV11-3; CDR3 length: 14; D gene: .; CDR3 protein: CASSLGRSPYEQYF; CDR3 DNA: TGTGCCAGCAGCTTAGGGCGGAGTCCCTACGAGCAGTACTTC
clone size: .; J gene: TRBJ1-2; V gene: TRBV5-5; CDR3 length: 13; D gene: TRBD1; CDR3 protein: CASSSGQPYGYTF; CDR3 DNA: TGTGCCAGCAGCTCGGGACAGCCCTATGGCTACACCTTC
clone size: .; J gene: TRBJ2-4; V gene: TRBV11-2; CDR3 length: 14; D gene: TRBD2; CDR3 protein: CASSLATGGYIQYF; CDR3 DNA: TGTGCCAGCAGCTTAGCCACCGGGGGGTACATTCAGTACTTC
clone size: .; J gene: TRBJ2-7; V gene: TRBV28; CDR3 length: 16; D gene: TRBD1; CDR3 protein: CASSFRDRGKGYEQYF; CDR3 DNA: TGTGCCAGCAGTTTTCGGGACAGGGGTAAGGGCTACGAGCAGTACTTC
clone size: .; J gene: TRBJ1-5; V gene: TRBV28; CDR3 length: 17; D gene: .; CDR3 protein: CASSSLKNPDSNQPQHF; CDR3 DNA: TGTGCCAGCAGTTCACTGAAGAACCCCGATAGCAATCAGCCCCAGCATTTT
clone size: .; J gene: TRBJ2-3; V gene: TRBV28; CDR3 length: 14; D gene: TRBD2; CDR3 protein: CASSLAGGGDTQYF; CDR3 DNA: TGTGCCAGCAGCCTAGCGGGGGGGGGCGATACGCAGTATTTT
clone size: .; J gene: TRBJ2-7; V gene: TRBV7-6; CDR3 length: 14; D gene: .; CDR3 protein: CASSLRFPSYEQYF; CDR3 DNA: TGTGCCAGCAGCTTACGGTTTCCTTCCTACGAGCAGTACTTC
clone size: .; J gene: TRBJ2-1; V gene: TRBV5-1; CDR3 length: 15; D gene: .; CDR3 protein: CASRATESSYNEQFF; CDR3 DNA: TGCGCCAGCAGGGCTACAGAGAGCTCCTACAATGAGCAGTTCTTC
clone size: .; J gene: TRBJ2-1; V gene: TRBV6-5; CDR3 length: 11; D gene: .; CDR3 protein: CASSLGNEQFF; CDR3 DNA: TGTGCCAGTTCCCTAGGCAATGAGCAGTTCTTC
clone size: few; J gene: TRBJ2-7; V gene: TRBV6-5; CDR3 length: 14; D gene: .; CDR3 protein: CASSYGGGPYEQYF; CDR3 DNA: TGTGCCAGCAGTTACGGGGGAGGACCCTACGAGCAGTACTTC
clone size: .; J gene: TRBJ2-7; V gene: TRBV9; CDR3 length: 15; D gene: .; CDR3 protein: CASSVAVGLGGEQYF; CDR3 DNA: TGTGCCAGCAGCGTAGCTGTGGGACTGGGAGGAGAGCAGTACTTC
clone size: .; J gene: TRBJ2-2; V gene: TRBV11-3; CDR3 length: 13; D gene: .; CDR3 protein: CASSYTYTGELFF; CDR3 DNA: TGTGCCAGCAGCTACACATATACCGGGGAGCTGTTTTTT
clone size: once; J gene: TRBJ1-2; V gene: TRBV6-6; CDR3 length: 13; D gene: .; CDR3 protein: CASTVGLNYGYTF; CDR3 DNA: TGTGCCAGCACCGTCGGACTTAACTATGGCTACACCTTC
clone size: .; J gene: TRBJ1-1; V gene: TRBV5-1; CDR3 length: 13; D gene: .; CDR3 protein: CASSLEGPWGAFF; CDR3 DNA: TGCGCCAGCAGCTTGGAGGGTCCGTGGGGAGCTTTCTTT
clone size: .; J gene: TRBJ2-1; V gene: TRBV6-6; CDR3 length: 12; D gene: .; CDR3 protein: CASRGAWNEQFF; CDR3 DNA: TGTGCCAGCAGGGGGGCTTGGAATGAGCAGTTCTTC
clone size: .; J gene: TRBJ2-7; V gene: TRBV9; CDR3 length: 17; D gene: TRBD2; CDR3 protein: CASSADPMSGRSYEQYF; CDR3 DNA: TGTGCCAGCAGCGCGGACCCAATGAGCGGGAGATCGTACGAGCAGTACTTC
clone size: .; J gene: TRBJ2-7; V gene: TRBV29-1; CDR3 length: 14; D gene: TRBD2; CDR3 protein: CSVEGLAGEGEQYF; CDR3 DNA: TGCAGCGTTGAAGGTCTAGCGGGAGAAGGCGAGCAGTACTTC
clone size: .; J gene: TRBJ1-6; V gene: TRBV2; CDR3 length: 13; D gene: .; CDR3 protein: CAGRSGYNSPLHF; CDR3 DNA: TGTGCCGGCAGGTCGGGTTATAATTCACCCCTCCACTTT
clone size: .; J gene: TRBJ2-1; V gene: TRBV27; CDR3 length: 14; D gene: .; CDR3 protein: CASSLYGIYNEQFF; CDR3 DNA: TGTGCCAGCAGTTTGTACGGGATCTACAATGAGCAGTTCTTC
clone size: .; J gene: TRBJ2-7; V gene: TRBV9; CDR3 length: 14; D gene: .; CDR3 protein: CASSPPGGFYEQYF; CDR3 DNA: TGTGCCAGCAGCCCCCCCGGCGGGTTCTACGAGCAGTACTTC
clone size: .; J gene: TRBJ2-7; V gene: TRBV5-5; CDR3 length: 14; D gene: .; CDR3 protein: CASSPLGTFLEQYF; CDR3 DNA: TGTGCCAGCAGCCCATTAGGGACCTTCCTCGAGCAGTACTTC
clone size: .; J gene: TRBJ2-1; V gene: TRBV4-3; CDR3 length: 14; D gene: TRBD2; CDR3 protein: CASSQGTSPNEQFF; CDR3 DNA: TGCGCCAGCAGCCAAGGGACTAGCCCTAATGAGCAGTTCTTC
clone size: .; J gene: TRBJ2-5; V gene: TRBV7-6; CDR3 length: 15; D gene: .; CDR3 protein: CASSLDPAGQETQYF; CDR3 DNA: TGTGCCAGCAGCTTAGACCCCGCAGGGCAAGAGACCCAGTACTTC